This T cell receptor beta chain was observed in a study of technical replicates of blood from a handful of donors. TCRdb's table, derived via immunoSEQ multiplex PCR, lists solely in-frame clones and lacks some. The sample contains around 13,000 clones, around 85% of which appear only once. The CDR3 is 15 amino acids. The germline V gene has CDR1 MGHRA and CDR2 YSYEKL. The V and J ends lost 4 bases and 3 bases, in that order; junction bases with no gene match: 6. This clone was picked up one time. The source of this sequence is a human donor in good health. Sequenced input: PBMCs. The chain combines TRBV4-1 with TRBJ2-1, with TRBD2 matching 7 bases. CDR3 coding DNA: TGCGCCAGCAGCCCGGGAGAGCGGGGCTACAATGAGCAGTTCTTC. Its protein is CASSPGERGYNEQFF.